The sequence of this T cell receptor (beta chain) was determined in a study of blood T cell repertoires in COVID-19. The CDR3 spans 14 residues. Trimming pared 5 bases from V and 0 bases from J, leaving 10 bases between. CDR1 and CDR2 from the germline V gene are SGHNT and YENEEA. Profiling relied on immunoSEQ multiplex PCR, and the TCRdb table lists in-frame clones only, not all of them. The sample consists of 150,000 to 200,000 clones, around 80% of them appearing once. In this sample, this clone turned up once. Material for sequencing was PBMCs or T cells enriched from blood (not recorded which). The origin of this receptor is a woman in her 50s with acute COVID-19. The chain recombines TRBV11-3 with TRBJ1-1; D not resolved. The CDR3 DNA is TGTGCCAGCAGCGACCGCGGCATGAACACTGAAGCTTTCTTT. This translates into CASSDRGMNTEAFF.